These 19 T cell receptor beta chains share one sample of origin, sequenced in a study of blood T cell repertoires in COVID-19. Data came from immunoSEQ multiplex PCR; TCRdb stores just in-frame clones and leaves some out. The sample includes about 40,000 clones, 80% to 90% of them seen just once. Sequenced input: peripheral blood. These receptors were obtained from a human donor in a cohort sampled during active COVID-19.

The J gene is TRBJ2-2, the V gene TRBV7-2; 9 bases fit TRBD2. The CDR3 runs to 15 residues. V was clipped by 3 bases and J by 5 bases; unmatched bases: 4. Looked up from germline, CDR1 is SGHTA and CDR2 is FQGNSA. Here the CDR3 DNA reads TGTGCCAGCAGCTTGACTAGCGGAGGAACCGGGGAGCTGTTTTTT. Its protein is CASSLTSGGTGELFF.

CDR3 sequence reads: CASSTRQGSGANVLTF. The CDR3 nucleotides read TGTGCCAGTAGTACGCGACAGGGTTCGGGGGCCAACGTCCTGACTTTC. The V call is TRBV19, the J call TRBJ2-6, with 7 bases that match TRBD1. The CDR3 runs 16 residues. The trim removed 4 bases at V and 4 bases at J, leaving 7 bases unmatched. The germline V gene has CDR1 LNHDA and CDR2 SQIVND (reference sequence).

CDR3 sequence: CASSPPGVKAFF. The DNA of the CDR3 is TGTGCCAGCAGTCCTCCGGGAGTTAAAGCTTTCTTT. The V gene is TRBV28, the J gene TRBJ1-1; D unclear. The V and J ends lost 5 bases and 9 bases respectively, with 13 bases between them. The CDR3 length is 12 residues. Germline V lookup: CDR1 MDHEN, CDR2 SYDVKM.

This chain uses TRBV7-2 with TRBJ1-1, with TRBD1 matching 7 bases. The CDR3 is 14 amino acids. Looked up from germline, CDR1 is SGHTA and CDR2 is FQGNSA. The V gene end was trimmed by 2 bases and the J gene end by 1 base; junction bases not matched to a gene: 1. This CDR3 reads CASSLQGGNTEAFF. The CDR3 DNA is TGTGCCAGCAGCTTACAGGGGGGGAACACTGAAGCTTTCTTT. Full variable domain (missing parts from reference TRBV7-2 and TRBJ1-1): GAGVSQSPSNKVTEKGKDVELRCDPISGHTALYWYRQSLGQGLEFLIYFQGNSAPDKSGLPSDRFSAERTGGSVSTLTIQRTQQEDSAVYLCASSLQGGNTEAFFGQGTRLTVV.

In its sample, this clone was seen a few times. This sequence joins TRBV5-1 and TRBJ2-5; 11 bases align to TRBD2. Per germline, CDR1 SGHRS and CDR2 YFSETQ. The CDR3 length is 18 residues. After removal of 1 base from V and 1 base from J, the junction contained 9 bases not matched to a gene. As DNA, the CDR3 is TGCGCCAGCAGCTTGAGGCTAGCGGGGGGACCACCCCAAGAGACCCAGTACTTC. This sequence encodes CASSLRLAGGPPQETQYF.

CDR3 loop: CASSLRSTGGEQYF. CDR3 DNA sequence: TGTGCCAGCAGCTTGCGGTCAACAGGGGGCGAGCAGTACTTC. This chain uses TRBV5-8 with TRBJ2-7; 8 bases are a match to TRBD1. The CDR3 loop spans 14 amino acids. With 1 base clipped from V and 6 bases from J, the junction kept 6 bases outside the gene matches. Germline V gene lookup returns CDR1 SGHTS and CDR2 YDEGEE.

The rearrangement joins TRBV6-5 to TRBJ2-3, with 11 bases that match TRBD1. Germline-derived CDR1 and CDR2 are MNHEY and SVGAGI. The CDR3 sequence is 15 residues long. V shed 6 bases and J 3 bases; nucleotides not matched to a gene: 5. The CDR3 here is CASRDRGRLTDTQYF. CDR3 bases: TGTGCCAGCAGGGACAGGGGGCGGCTAACAGATACGCAGTATTTT.

The rearrangement links TRBV2 to TRBJ1-5, with 10 bases matching TRBD1. The CDR3 has 16 residues. Germline-derived CDR1 and CDR2 are SNHLY and FYNNEI. The V segment lost 6 bases and the J segment 4 bases; nucleotides outside the gene matches: 9. The CDR3 region is CASRRLGQGVNQPQHF. CDR3 nucleotide sequence: TGTGCCAGCAGAAGACTCGGACAGGGGGTTAATCAGCCCCAGCATTTT. Filled out from reference TRBV2 and TRBJ1-5, the complete variable domain reads EPEVTQTPSHQVTQMGQEVILRCVPISNHLYFYWYRQILGQKVEFLVSFYNNEISEKSEIFDDQFSVERPDGSNFTLKIRSTKLEDSAMYFCASRRLGQGVNQPQHFGDGTRLSIL.

The chain employs TRBV5-6 and TRBJ2-2; 14 bases line up with TRBD2. Germline CDR1 reads SGHDT; CDR2 reads YYEEEE. This CDR3 has 16 amino acids. The V segment lost 9 bases and the J segment 4 bases; nucleotides outside the gene matches: 8. The CDR3 region has the DNA TGTGCCACAACCTTGGGGACTAGCGGGGGCACCGGGGAGCTGTTTTTT. Its translation: CATTLGTSGGTGELFF.

V usage is TRBV19 and J usage is TRBJ2-5; a weak D match, TRBD1 (5 bases). This CDR3 spans 14 amino acids. The V gene's germline CDR1 is LNHDA and CDR2 SQIVND (reference sequence). Trimming removed 9 bases from V and 5 bases from J, with 19 bases in between. In DNA, the CDR3 is TGTGCCAGCGGTTGGGGCAGGCAGGCCGAGACCCAGTACTTC. The encoded protein is CASGWGRQAETQYF.

The chain couples TRBV5-1 to TRBJ2-7; TRBD2 agrees at 12 bases. There are 16 residues in the CDR3. From germline, CDR1 is SGHRS and CDR2 YFSETQ. The trim removed 4 bases at V and 0 bases at J, leaving 5 bases unmatched. Written as DNA, the CDR3 is TGCGCCAGCAGCCTAGGACTAGCGGGGAACTCCTACGAGCAGTACTTC. Translation: CASSLGLAGNSYEQYF.

The chain links TRBV7-8 to TRBJ2-7; D might be TRBD2 (5 bases). Trimming took 3 bases from V and 5 from J, leaving 8 bases between them. The length of the CDR3 is 12 residues. The germline V gene has CDR1 SGHVS and CDR2 FQNEAQ. The CDR3 DNA is TGTGCCAGCAGCTTGGGAGTTGACGAGCAGTACTTC. This encodes CASSLGVDEQYF.

This rearrangement joins TRBV3-1 (or the pseudogene TRBV3-2) to TRBJ2-1; D possibly corresponds to TRBD1 (6 bases). V lost 1 base, J lost 10 bases, and 8 bases lay in between. In germline, CDR1 is LGHDT, CDR2 YNNKEL (reference sequence). The CDR3 sequence is 12 residues long. CDR3 sequence: CASSQAGDEQFF. CDR3 sequence (DNA): TGTGCCAGCAGCCAAGCAGGGGACGAGCAGTTCTTC.

The V call is TRBV3-1 (or the pseudogene TRBV3-2), the J call TRBJ1-2, with 7 nucleotides matching TRBD1. CDR1 is LGHDT and CDR2 is YNNKEL in the germline V gene (reference sequence). V lost 0 bases and J lost 2; bases outside the gene matches: 3. There are 15 residues in the CDR3. The CDR3 is CASSQDRGRNYGYTF. CDR3 bases: TGTGCCAGCAGCCAAGATAGGGGGCGGAACTATGGCTACACCTTC.

This clone showed up many times. The J gene is TRBJ2-5, the V gene TRBV7-9; 9 nucleotides line up with TRBD1. V lost 5 bases to trimming and J lost 5 bases; unmatched junction nucleotides: 12. Germline V gives CDR1 SEHNR, CDR2 FQNEAQ (reference sequence). The CDR3 runs to 16 residues. The CDR3 nucleotides read TGTGCCAGCAGCCCACGGACAGGGGCCCCGGCGGAGACCCAGTACTTC. Translation gives CASSPRTGAPAETQYF.

The V and J genes are TRBV10-3 and TRBJ1-2; weak D call: TRBD1 (5 bases). The ends were cut back, 5 bases at V and 6 bases at J, with 25 bases in the middle. Per the germline V gene, CDR1 is ENHRY and CDR2 is SYGVKD. The CDR3 extends over 17 amino acids. CDR3 residues: CAISPGTGTSLFDGYTF. CDR3 bases: TGTGCCATCAGTCCGGGGACCGGGACTTCACTGTTCGATGGCTACACCTTC.

Regarding this clone: Lacking the conserved final phenylalanine or tryptophan, this CDR3 likely reflects a read error. The DNA is left out, because the CDR3 cannot be placed on it with certainty; the CDR3 is given as TCRdb lists it. V usage is TRBV3-1 (or the pseudogene TRBV3-2) and J usage is TRBJ1-4. The germline V gene has CDR1 LGHDT and CDR2 YNNKEL (reference sequence). The CDR3 length equals 10 residues, ends included. Here the CDR3 reads CASSHGRGRL.

The J gene is TRBJ2-1, the V gene TRBV3-1 (or the pseudogene TRBV3-2), with 7 bases matching TRBD2. Germline loops: CDR1 LGHDT, CDR2 YNNKEL (reference sequence). V was pared by 1 base and J by 2 bases, with 2 bases of the junction left unmatched. This CDR3 contains 15 residues. This chain's CDR3 is CASSQVAGAYNEQFF. The CDR3 DNA reads as TGTGCCAGCAGCCAAGTTGCGGGGGCCTACAATGAGCAGTTCTTC.

The chain carries TRBV19 and TRBJ1-1; D is possibly TRBD1 (6 bases). This CDR3 is built from 20 residues. Trimming cost V 6 bases and J 0 bases, with 29 bases left between them. Germline V gene sequence: CDR1 LNHDA, CDR2 SQIVND (reference sequence). CDR3 amino acids: CASSPRVSGGSQTLNTEAFF. CDR3 in DNA: TGTGCCAGTAGCCCCAGAGTAAGTGGGGGCAGCCAAACCCTGAACACTGAAGCTTTCTTT.